This is a list of T cell receptor beta chains from one sample in a study of T cell responses to AZD1222 COVID-19 vaccine. The method was immunoSEQ multiplex PCR; TCRdb's version includes in-frame clones alone and lacks a portion of them. In the table there are 100,000 to 120,000 clones, roughly 92% of which are singletons. Source: peripheral blood, taken 28 days after the second AZD1222 dose. These receptors were taken from an adult who received the AZD1222 COVID-19 vaccine. Each CDR3 is given with its conserved first and last residue. Fields, in order: V gene, J gene, D gene, clone size, CDR3 protein, CDR3 DNA. A D gene is named only where the DNA matches it firmly. Size values are once, few and many counts, or a class for expanded clones, and some rows have none.

V: TRBV9; J: TRBJ2-1; D: -; size: once; CDR3: CASSVDLDEQFF; DNA: TGTGCCAGCAGCGTAGATTTGGATGAGCAGTTCTTC
V: TRBV19; J: TRBJ1-2; D: TRBD1; size: few; CDR3: CASSMTGNYGYTF; DNA: TGTGCCAGTAGTATGACAGGGAACTATGGCTACACCTTC
V: TRBV5-1; J: TRBJ2-3; D: TRBD2; size: -; CDR3: CASSLMTSGGATDTQYF; DNA: TGCGCCAGCAGCTTGATGACTAGCGGGGGGGCCACAGATACGCAGTATTTT
V: TRBV7-2; J: TRBJ2-7; D: TRBD2; size: -; CDR3: CASSLVTSGAEQYF; DNA: TGTGCCAGCAGCCTAGTTACTAGCGGGGCCGAGCAGTACTTC
V: TRBV7-8; J: TRBJ1-2; D: -; size: -; CDR3: CASSEGGRPIYGYTF; DNA: TGTGCCAGCTCCGAGGGGGGCCGCCCCATCTATGGCTACACCTTC
V: TRBV14; J: TRBJ2-7; D: -; size: -; CDR3: CASRPTRGWEQYF; DNA: TGTGCCAGCAGGCCAACGAGGGGGTGGGAGCAGTACTTC
V: TRBV27; J: TRBJ2-5; D: -; size: -; CDR3: CASSLVPGSPQYF; DNA: TGTGCCAGCAGTTTAGTGCCCGGTTCCCCCCAGTACTTC
V: TRBV25-1; J: TRBJ1-5; D: TRBD1; size: -; CDR3: CASSDDRGLNQPQHF; DNA: TGTGCCAGCAGTGACGACAGGGGCCTTAATCAGCCCCAGCATTTT
V: TRBV7-2; J: TRBJ1-3; D: -; size: -; CDR3: CASSFDRPSSGNTIYF; DNA: TGTGCCAGCAGCTTTGACAGGCCAAGCTCTGGAAACACCATATATTTT
V: TRBV4-1; J: TRBJ1-1; D: -; size: few; CDR3: CASSQNRDYTEAFF; DNA: TGCGCCAGCAGCCAGAACAGGGACTACACTGAAGCTTTCTTT
V: TRBV15; J: TRBJ2-1; D: -; size: -; CDR3: CATSRFAGQTFDEQFF; DNA: TGTGCCACCAGCAGATTTGCGGGACAGACCTTCGATGAGCAGTTCTTC
V: TRBV29-1; J: TRBJ1-3; D: TRBD1; size: -; CDR3: CSVEIRGTSGNTIYF; DNA: TGCAGCGTTGAGATCAGGGGGACCTCTGGAAACACCATATATTTT
V: TRBV27; J: TRBJ2-7; D: -; size: -; CDR3: CASRSGSSSYEQYF; DNA: TGTGCCAGCAGGAGTGGATCGAGCTCCTACGAGCAGTACTTC
V: TRBV7-2; J: TRBJ1-4; D: -; size: -; CDR3: CASSLGATGREKLFF; DNA: TGTGCCAGCAGCTTAGGGGCCACGGGGAGGGAAAAACTGTTTTTT
V: TRBV3-1/TRBV3-2; J: TRBJ2-7; D: -; size: -; CDR3: CASSLRDTSYEQYF; DNA: TGTGCCAGCAGCCTCCGGGACACTAGCTACGAGCAGTACTTC
V: TRBV7-2; J: TRBJ1-2; D: TRBD1; size: -; CDR3: CASSFQTGDGYTF; DNA: TGTGCCAGCAGCTTTCAGACAGGGGATGGCTACACCTTC
V: TRBV9; J: TRBJ2-2; D: -; size: -; CDR3: CASSVSGTHTGELFF; DNA: TGTGCCAGCAGCGTATCTGGTACCCACACCGGGGAGCTGTTTTTT
V: TRBV4-1; J: TRBJ2-5; D: TRBD1; size: -; CDR3: CASSPSSPGGVQETQYF; DNA: TGCGCCAGCAGCCCATCTTCTCCAGGGGGAGTCCAAGAGACCCAGTACTTC
V: TRBV3-1/TRBV3-2; J: TRBJ2-3; D: -; size: few; CDR3: CASSQELRELTDTQYF; DNA: TGTGCCAGCAGCCAAGAACTCCGGGAACTCACAGATACGCAGTATTTT
V: TRBV4-3; J: TRBJ1-6; D: TRBD1; size: -; CDR3: CASSRTGRNSPLHF; DNA: TGCGCCAGCAGCCGGACAGGGCGTAATTCACCCCTCCACTTT
V: TRBV7-8; J: TRBJ2-3; D: -; size: -; CDR3: CATGGLSTDTQYF; DNA: TGTGCCACCGGGGGACTCAGCACAGATACGCAGTATTTT
V: TRBV4-3; J: TRBJ2-7; D: -; size: -; CDR3: CASHAGHPVSYEQYF; DNA: TGCGCCAGCCATGCCGGACATCCCGTCTCCTACGAGCAGTACTTC
V: TRBV7-2; J: TRBJ2-2; D: -; size: -; CDR3: CASTRRRESTGELFF; DNA: TGTGCCAGCACAAGACGTCGGGAGAGCACCGGGGAGCTGTTTTTT
V: TRBV18; J: TRBJ2-5; D: TRBD1; size: -; CDR3: CASSQGQQETQYF; DNA: TGTGCCAGCTCCCAGGGACAGCAAGAGACCCAGTACTTC
V: TRBV6-1; J: TRBJ1-3; D: -; size: -; CDR3: CASSEAGGNTIYF; DNA: TGTGCCAGCAGTGAAGCGGGTGGAAACACCATATATTTT
V: TRBV20-1; J: TRBJ1-2; D: -; size: few; CDR3: CSASSRNYGYTF; DNA: TGCAGTGCTAGTTCCAGAAACTATGGCTACACCTTC
V: TRBV7-3; J: TRBJ2-7; D: -; size: -; CDR3: CASSPSRSGRGEQYF; DNA: TGTGCCAGCAGCCCCTCCCGCTCAGGGCGGGGCGAGCAGTACTTC
V: TRBV4-3; J: TRBJ2-1; D: TRBD1; size: -; CDR3: CASSQANRGYNEQFF; DNA: TGCGCCAGCAGCCAAGCGAACAGGGGGTACAATGAGCAGTTCTTC
V: TRBV6-5; J: TRBJ2-2; D: -; size: -; CDR3: CASPGQGDTGELFF; DNA: TGTGCCAGCCCGGGGCAGGGAGACACCGGGGAGCTGTTTTTT
V: TRBV18; J: TRBJ1-1; D: TRBD1; size: -; CDR3: CATGQVNTEAFF; DNA: TGTGCCACCGGACAGGTGAACACTGAAGCTTTCTTT
V: TRBV19; J: TRBJ2-7; D: -; size: -; CDR3: CASSRGRNWEEQYF; DNA: TGTGCCAGTAGTAGGGGGAGGAACTGGGAGGAGCAGTACTTC
V: TRBV29-1; J: TRBJ2-7; D: TRBD1; size: -; CDR3: CSARTGDHEQYF; DNA: TGCAGCGCCCGGACAGGGGATCACGAGCAGTACTTC
V: TRBV10-2; J: TRBJ2-7; D: -; size: -; CDR3: CASSEGQRYEQYF; DNA: TGCGCCAGCAGTGAAGGACAGCGCTACGAGCAGTACTTC
V: TRBV4-3; J: TRBJ1-1; D: TRBD1; size: -; CDR3: CASSQDQGQARAFF; DNA: TGCGCCAGCAGCCAAGATCAGGGACAGGCTCGGGCTTTCTTT
V: TRBV5-4; J: TRBJ1-3; D: TRBD1; size: -; CDR3: CASSLGGTAGNTIYF; DNA: TGTGCCAGCAGCTTGGGGGGGACAGCCGGAAACACCATATATTTT
V: TRBV27; J: TRBJ1-4; D: TRBD1; size: -; CDR3: CASSLWGRGSVDEKLFF; DNA: TGTGCCAGCAGTTTATGGGGCAGGGGGAGCGTGGATGAAAAACTGTTTTTT
V: TRBV7-9; J: TRBJ1-2; D: -; size: -; CDR3: CASSLGGPYGYTF; DNA: TGTGCCAGCAGCTTAGGCGGACCCTATGGCTACACCTTC
V: TRBV15; J: TRBJ1-2; D: TRBD1; size: -; CDR3: CATSRDRQGRYTF; DNA: TGTGCCACCAGCAGAGACCGACAGGGAAGGTACACCTTC
V: TRBV6-4; J: TRBJ1-2; D: TRBD1; size: -; CDR3: CASRWTGGDGYTF; DNA: TGTGCCAGCAGATGGACAGGGGGCGATGGCTACACCTTC
V: TRBV28; J: TRBJ2-7; D: -; size: few; CDR3: CASGEFSRAEQYF; DNA: TGTGCCAGCGGGGAATTTTCCAGGGCCGAGCAGTACTTC
V: TRBV5-4; J: TRBJ2-1; D: -; size: -; CDR3: CASSLGQGRVNEQFF; DNA: TGTGCCAGCAGCTTGGGACAGGGGAGGGTAAATGAGCAGTTCTTC
V: TRBV5-1; J: TRBJ1-2; D: -; size: -; CDR3: CASSLIRDGYGYTF; DNA: TGCGCCAGCAGCTTAATCCGGGACGGGTATGGCTACACCTTC
V: TRBV7-9; J: TRBJ2-7; D: -; size: -; CDR3: CASSHQGTSYEQYF; DNA: TGTGCCAGCAGCCATCAGGGGACCTCCTACGAGCAGTACTTC
V: TRBV6-5; J: TRBJ2-7; D: -; size: -; CDR3: CASSYSAGAYEQYF; DNA: TGTGCCAGCAGTTACTCCGCAGGAGCCTACGAGCAGTACTTC
V: TRBV10-2; J: TRBJ2-5; D: -; size: once; CDR3: CASSGAGTQETQYF; DNA: TGCGCCAGCAGTGGGGCAGGGACCCAAGAGACCCAGTACTTC
V: TRBV5-1; J: TRBJ1-3; D: -; size: -; CDR3: CASSPMGSTGNTIYF; DNA: TGCGCCAGCAGCCCGATGGGGTCTACTGGAAACACCATATATTTT
V: TRBV14; J: TRBJ1-6; D: -; size: -; CDR3: CASSQDGHSGPLHF; DNA: TGTGCCAGCAGCCAAGACGGTCACTCAGGGCCCCTCCACTTT
V: TRBV19; J: TRBJ2-3; D: TRBD1; size: -; CDR3: CASTMGQGASDTQYF; DNA: TGTGCCAGTACCATGGGGCAGGGGGCATCAGATACGCAGTATTTT
V: TRBV15; J: TRBJ1-1; D: -; size: -; CDR3: CATSRSLTEAFF; DNA: TGTGCCACCAGCAGATCCCTCACTGAAGCTTTCTTT
V: TRBV24-1; J: TRBJ1-5; D: TRBD1; size: -; CDR3: CATSDQQGSSNQPQHF; DNA: TGTGCCACCAGTGATCAACAGGGGTCTAGCAATCAGCCCCAGCATTTT
V: TRBV4-3; J: TRBJ2-1; D: TRBD1; size: few; CDR3: CASSQFPGQGEYNEQFF; DNA: TGCGCCAGCAGCCAATTCCCGGGACAGGGCGAGTACAATGAGCAGTTCTTC
V: TRBV19; J: TRBJ2-3; D: TRBD2; size: -; CDR3: CASSIGFRGGYTDTQYF; DNA: TGTGCCAGTAGTATAGGATTCCGCGGGGGGTACACAGATACGCAGTATTTT
V: TRBV7-2; J: TRBJ1-5; D: -; size: -; CDR3: CASSLWLGGNQPQHF; DNA: TGTGCCAGCAGCTTATGGTTGGGTGGCAATCAGCCCCAGCATTTT
V: TRBV6-5; J: TRBJ1-2; D: TRBD1; size: -; CDR3: CATTRGDSSYGYTF; DNA: TGTGCCACCACCAGGGGGGACAGTTCCTATGGCTACACCTTC
V: TRBV7-9; J: TRBJ2-5; D: -; size: once; CDR3: CASSLFRDTRQETQYF; DNA: TGTGCCAGCAGCTTATTCCGGGACACAAGACAAGAGACCCAGTACTTC
V: TRBV13; J: TRBJ1-3; D: -; size: once; CDR3: CASSSVRTFGSGNTIYF; DNA: TGTGCCAGCAGCTCCGTCCGGACGTTCGGCTCTGGAAACACCATATATTTT
V: TRBV7-2; J: TRBJ2-3; D: -; size: few; CDR3: CASSLDISTDTQYF; DNA: TGTGCCAGCAGCTTGGACATAAGCACAGATACGCAGTATTTT
V: TRBV7-8; J: TRBJ2-7; D: -; size: -; CDR3: CASSLGTADYEQYF; DNA: TGTGCCAGCAGCTTAGGGACAGCGGACTACGAGCAGTACTTC
V: TRBV2; J: TRBJ2-3; D: -; size: -; CDR3: CASRVQGPDTQYF; DNA: TGTGCCAGCAGGGTACAGGGCCCAGATACGCAGTATTTT
V: TRBV30; J: TRBJ2-2; D: -; size: once; CDR3: CAWSAVGGELFF; DNA: TGTGCCTGGAGTGCCGTAGGCGGGGAGCTGTTTTTT